Listed below are T cell receptor beta chains from one sample, sequenced in a study of cytomegalovirus exposure and HLA in healthy donors. Data came from immunoSEQ multiplex PCR; TCRdb stores just in-frame clones and leaves some out. The table includes nearly 300,000 clones, roughly 89% detected once. The sample consisted of PBMCs. These receptors were collected from a man in his forties or fifties in good health and CMV-seropositive. CDR3s include the opening cysteine and the closing phenylalanine or tryptophan. D genes are given only for firm matches. Clone size appears in some rows only: once, few, many, or a class for an expanded clone.

v_gene,d_gene,abundance,j_gene,CDR3aa,CDR3nt
TRBV5-1,TRBD1,NA,TRBJ2-1,CASSQDRLRDEQFF,TGCGCCAGCAGTCAGGACAGGCTTCGGGATGAGCAGTTCTTC
TRBV4-1,TRBD1,NA,TRBJ1-4,CASSLSGTGNEKLFF,TGCGCCAGCAGCCTTTCCGGGACAGGAAATGAAAAACTGTTTTTT
TRBV7-2,NA,NA,TRBJ1-1,CASSFGGNTEAFF,TGTGCCAGCAGCTTCGGAGGGAACACTGAAGCTTTCTTT
TRBV27,NA,NA,TRBJ1-5,CASSLKGGRKPQHF,TGTGCCAGCAGTTTAAAGGGGGGGCGGAAGCCCCAGCATTTT
TRBV7-9,TRBD1,NA,TRBJ1-1,CASSLRTGGRWDTEAFF,TGTGCCAGCAGCTTAAGGACAGGGGGCCGTTGGGACACTGAAGCTTTCTTT
TRBV19,NA,few,TRBJ1-1,CASSIANWRAEAFF,TGTGCCAGTAGTATTGCAAACTGGAGGGCTGAAGCTTTCTTT
TRBV15,NA,once,TRBJ2-5,CATSGRTRQETQYF,TGTGCCACCAGCGGTAGGACACGTCAGGAGACCCAGTACTTC
TRBV27,NA,NA,TRBJ2-2,CASSLWGHAVRGGELFF,TGTGCCAGCAGTTTATGGGGGCACGCGGTCCGGGGCGGGGAGCTGTTTTTT
TRBV11-2,TRBD2,NA,TRBJ2-3,CASSFSGRLADTQYF,TGTGCCAGCAGTTTTAGCGGGAGGCTAGCAGATACGCAGTATTTT
TRBV7-9,NA,NA,TRBJ1-1,CASSFRGRDTEAFF,TGTGCCAGCAGCTTTAGAGGGCGCGACACTGAAGCTTTCTTT
TRBV4-1,NA,NA,TRBJ2-2,CASSLADFNTGELFF,TGCGCCAGCAGCCTAGCGGATTTCAACACCGGGGAGCTGTTTTTT
TRBV7-3,NA,NA,TRBJ1-4,CASSSVNREKLFF,TGTGCCAGCAGCTCCGTTAATCGGGAAAAACTGTTTTTT
TRBV13,NA,NA,TRBJ1-5,CASSARDSPIQPQHF,TGTGCCAGCAGCGCCCGGGACTCCCCCATTCAGCCCCAGCATTTT
TRBV7-2,TRBD1,NA,TRBJ2-7,CASSTRTGAYEQYF,TGTGCCAGCAGCACCCGGACAGGGGCCTACGAGCAGTACTTC
TRBV19,TRBD1,NA,TRBJ2-2,CASEDRGGVTGELFF,TGTGCCAGTGAGGACAGGGGAGGGGTCACCGGGGAGCTGTTTTTT
TRBV6-1,TRBD2,NA,TRBJ2-1,CASSRAGGPSNEQFF,TGTGCCAGCAGCAGAGCGGGAGGGCCGAGTAATGAGCAGTTCTTC
TRBV7-8,NA,NA,TRBJ2-2,CASSGAGRHTGELFF,TGTGCCAGCAGCGGGGCGGGACGGCACACCGGGGAGCTGTTTTTT
TRBV7-3,TRBD2,NA,TRBJ2-3,CASSLGLAPSTDTQYF,TGTGCCAGCAGCTTAGGACTAGCGCCTAGCACAGATACGCAGTATTTT
TRBV18,NA,NA,TRBJ2-5,CASSPLREETQYF,TGTGCCAGCTCACCACTCAGGGAAGAGACCCAGTACTTC
TRBV28,NA,NA,TRBJ2-2,CASRIRRGAGELFF,TGTGCCAGCAGAATAAGGAGGGGCGCCGGGGAGCTGTTTTTT
TRBV6-1,NA,NA,TRBJ2-7,CASRTFRASYEQYF,TGTGCCAGCAGAACATTCAGGGCTTCCTACGAGCAGTACTTC
TRBV7-2,TRBD2,NA,TRBJ2-7,CASSAGLAGVGEQYF,TGTGCCAGCAGCGCGGGACTAGCGGGAGTAGGAGAGCAGTACTTC
TRBV18,TRBD1,NA,TRBJ1-5,CASSPRRTGGEGNQPQHF,TGTGCCAGCTCACCCCGGCGAACAGGGGGCGAGGGCAATCAGCCCCAGCATTTT